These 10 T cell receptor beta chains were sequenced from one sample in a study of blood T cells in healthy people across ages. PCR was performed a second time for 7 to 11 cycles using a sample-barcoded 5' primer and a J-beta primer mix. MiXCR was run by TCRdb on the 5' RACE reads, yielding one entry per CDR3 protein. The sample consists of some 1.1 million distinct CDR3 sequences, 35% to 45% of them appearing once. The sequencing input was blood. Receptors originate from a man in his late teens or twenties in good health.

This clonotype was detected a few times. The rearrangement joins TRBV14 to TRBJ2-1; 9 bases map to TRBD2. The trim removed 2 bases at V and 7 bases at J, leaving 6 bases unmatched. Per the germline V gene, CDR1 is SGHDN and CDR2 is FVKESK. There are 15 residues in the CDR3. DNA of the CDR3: TGTGCCAGCAGCCAATTGCGGGGGGGAAGGAATGAGCAGTTCTTC. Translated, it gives CASSQLRGGRNEQFF.

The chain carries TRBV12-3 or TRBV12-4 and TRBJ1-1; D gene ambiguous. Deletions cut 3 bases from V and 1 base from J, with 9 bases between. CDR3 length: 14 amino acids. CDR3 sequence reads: CASSFTDENTEAFF. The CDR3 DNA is TGTGCCAGCAGTTTCACAGACGAGAACACTGAAGCTTTCTTT.

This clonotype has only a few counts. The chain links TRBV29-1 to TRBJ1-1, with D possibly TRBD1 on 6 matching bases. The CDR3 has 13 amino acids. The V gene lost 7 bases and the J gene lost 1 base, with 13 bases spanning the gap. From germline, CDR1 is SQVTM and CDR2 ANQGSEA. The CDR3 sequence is CSGRGPGNTEAFF. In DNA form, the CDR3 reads TGCAGCGGCAGGGGACCAGGGAACACTGAAGCTTTCTTT.

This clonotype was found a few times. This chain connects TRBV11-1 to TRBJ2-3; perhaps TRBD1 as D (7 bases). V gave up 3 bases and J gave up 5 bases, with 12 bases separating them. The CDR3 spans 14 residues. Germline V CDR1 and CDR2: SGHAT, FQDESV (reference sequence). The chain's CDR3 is CASSLEGAGDTQYF. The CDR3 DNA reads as TGTGCCAGCAGCTTGGAGGGGGCTGGAGATACGCAGTATTTT.

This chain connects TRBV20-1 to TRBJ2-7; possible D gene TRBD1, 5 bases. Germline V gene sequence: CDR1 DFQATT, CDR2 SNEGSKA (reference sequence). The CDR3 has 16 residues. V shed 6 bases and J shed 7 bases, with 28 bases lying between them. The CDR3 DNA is TGCAGTGCCACGAAAGAGAGACAGAAGGACGACAATGAGCAGTACTTC. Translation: CSATKERQKDDNEQYF.

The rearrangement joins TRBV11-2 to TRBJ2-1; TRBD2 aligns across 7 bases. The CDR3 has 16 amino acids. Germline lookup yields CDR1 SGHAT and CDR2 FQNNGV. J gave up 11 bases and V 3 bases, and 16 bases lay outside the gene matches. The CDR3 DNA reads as TGTGCCAGCAGCTTCTTATCTGGACTAGGTGTGTCTAAGCAGTTCTTC. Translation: CASSFLSGLGVSKQFF. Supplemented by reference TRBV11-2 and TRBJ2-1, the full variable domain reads EAGVAQSPRYKIIEKRQSVAFWCNPISGHATLYWYQQILGQGPKLLIQFQNNGVVDDSQLPKDRFSAERLKGVDSTLKIQPAKLEDSAVYLCASSFLSGLGVSKQFFGPGTRLTVL.

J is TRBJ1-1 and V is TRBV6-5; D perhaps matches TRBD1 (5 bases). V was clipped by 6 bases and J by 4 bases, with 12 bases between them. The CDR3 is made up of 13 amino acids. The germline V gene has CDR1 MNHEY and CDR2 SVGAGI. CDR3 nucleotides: TGTGCCAGCAGCGTACTTGGGACCACTGAAGCTTTCTTT. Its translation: CASSVLGTTEAFF.

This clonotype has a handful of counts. CDR3 in amino acids: CASSQDWAGGRNEQFF. In DNA, the CDR3 is TGTGCCAGCAGCCAAGATTGGGCAGGGGGTCGCAATGAGCAGTTCTTC. This rearrangement joins TRBV3-1 to TRBJ2-1, with 7 nucleotides matching TRBD1. After removal of 0 bases from V and 6 bases from J, the junction contained 8 bases not matched to a gene. This CDR3 spans 16 amino acids. Germline CDR1 is LGHDT and CDR2 is YNNKEL (reference sequence).

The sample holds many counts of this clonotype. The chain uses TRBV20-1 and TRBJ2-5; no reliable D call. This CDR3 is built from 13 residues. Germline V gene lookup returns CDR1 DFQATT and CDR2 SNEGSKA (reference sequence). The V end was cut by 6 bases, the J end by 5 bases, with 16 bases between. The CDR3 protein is CSASKTTRETQYF. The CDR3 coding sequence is TGCAGTGCCAGTAAAACTACACGTGAGACCCAGTACTTC.

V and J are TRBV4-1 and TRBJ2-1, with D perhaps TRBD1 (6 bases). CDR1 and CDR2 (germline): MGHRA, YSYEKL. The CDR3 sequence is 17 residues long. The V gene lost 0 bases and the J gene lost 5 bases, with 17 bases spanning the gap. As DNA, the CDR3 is TGCGCCAGCAGCCAAGATCAGGGGCGGCCATTGGACAATGAGCAGTTCTTC. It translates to CASSQDQGRPLDNEQFF.